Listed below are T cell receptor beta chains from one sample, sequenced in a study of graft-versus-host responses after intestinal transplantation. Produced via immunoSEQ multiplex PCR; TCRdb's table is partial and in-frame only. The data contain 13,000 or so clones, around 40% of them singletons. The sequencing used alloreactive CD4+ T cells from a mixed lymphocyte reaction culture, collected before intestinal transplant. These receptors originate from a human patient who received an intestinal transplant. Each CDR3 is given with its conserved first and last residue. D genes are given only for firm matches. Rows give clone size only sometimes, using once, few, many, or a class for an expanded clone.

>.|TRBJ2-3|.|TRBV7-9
TGTGCCAGCAGCCGCCTAGCGCCAGAAGATACGCAGTATTTT
CASSRLAPEDTQYF
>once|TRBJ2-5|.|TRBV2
TGTGCCAGCAGAGTATCGGGGTACGAGACCCAGTACTTC
CASRVSGYETQYF
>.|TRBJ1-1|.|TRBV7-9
TGTGCCAGCAGCGACAGATCACCTGAAGCTTTCTTT
CASSDRSPEAFF
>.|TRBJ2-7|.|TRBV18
TGTGCCAGCTCACCATTAGGGGACTACGAGCAGTACTTC
CASSPLGDYEQYF
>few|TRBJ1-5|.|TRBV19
TGTGCCAGTAAGATCGAGGAGTTCAGCAATCAGCCCCAGCATTTT
CASKIEEFSNQPQHF
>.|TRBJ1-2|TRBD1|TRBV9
TGTGCCAGCAGCGTAGGTGGGAGACAGGGGCTGGGAGGCTACACCTTC
CASSVGGRQGLGGYTF
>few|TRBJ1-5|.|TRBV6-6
TGTGCCAGCAGTTACTCGACCCCCAGGATTAATCAGCCCCAGCATTTT
CASSYSTPRINQPQHF
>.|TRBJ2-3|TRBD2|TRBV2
TGTGCCAGCTCAGGACTAGCGGGCACAGATACGCAGTATTTT
CASSGLAGTDTQYF
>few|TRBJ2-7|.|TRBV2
TGTGCCAGCAGGGCGGACAGTTCCTACGAGCAGTACTTC
CASRADSSYEQYF
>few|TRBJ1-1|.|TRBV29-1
TGCAGCGTTCGAGGCTTCACTGAAGCTTTCTTT
CSVRGFTEAFF
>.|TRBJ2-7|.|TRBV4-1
TGCGCCAGCAGCCTGACTAGGGCCCACGAGCAGTACTTC
CASSLTRAHEQYF
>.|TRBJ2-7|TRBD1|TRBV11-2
TGTGCCAGCAGCACCTGGACAGGGAGCTCCTACGAGCAGTACTTC
CASSTWTGSSYEQYF
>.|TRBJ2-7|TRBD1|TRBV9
TGTGCCAGCAGCCCTGGGACAGCTACCTACGAGCAGTACTTC
CASSPGTATYEQYF
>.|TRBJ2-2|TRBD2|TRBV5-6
TGTGCCAGCAGCTTGAGACTAGCATACGCCGGGGAGCTGTTTTTT
CASSLRLAYAGELFF
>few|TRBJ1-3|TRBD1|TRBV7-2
TGTGCCAGCAGCTCGATCACCATCGGACAGGGGGCACGAAACACCATATATTTT
CASSSITIGQGARNTIYF
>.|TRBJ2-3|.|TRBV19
TGTGCCAGTAGTATTTTACAGGGGGGGTGGTACGGTACGCAGTATTTT
CASSILQGGWYGTQYF
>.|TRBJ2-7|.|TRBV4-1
TGCGCCAGCAGCCAAGTCTTTGGGGGGGCAAACCCCTACGAGCAGTACTTC
CASSQVFGGANPYEQYF
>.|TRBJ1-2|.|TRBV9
TGTGCCAGCAGCGTCGACAGCCCCAGCTATGGCTACACCTTC
CASSVDSPSYGYTF
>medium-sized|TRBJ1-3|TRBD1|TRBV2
TGTGCCAGCAGCGCACAGGGGGCAGGGGGAAACACCATATATTTT
CASSAQGAGGNTIYF
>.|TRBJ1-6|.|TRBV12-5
TGTGCTAGTGGTTTGGCCCCGGTTTGGGGGCTAACGACCGATTCACCCCTCCACTTT
CASGLAPVWGLTTDSPLHF
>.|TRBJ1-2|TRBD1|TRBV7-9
TGTGCCAGCAGCCAAGGATCCTTGGGACAGGATGGCTACACCTTC
CASSQGSLGQDGYTF
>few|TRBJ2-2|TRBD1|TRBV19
TGTGCCAGTAGTTCTAGGGGCGACAGGGGGCTGACGAACACCGGGGAGCTGTTTTTT
CASSSRGDRGLTNTGELFF
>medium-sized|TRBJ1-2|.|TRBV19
TGTGCCAGTAGGGGTGTGGGAGATTTCTATGGCTACACCTTC
CASRGVGDFYGYTF
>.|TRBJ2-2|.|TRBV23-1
TGCGCCAGCAGTCAAGGACAGATAAACACCGGGGAGCTGTTTTTT
CASSQGQINTGELFF
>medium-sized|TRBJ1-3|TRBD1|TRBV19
TGTGCCAGTAGCCGCACAGGGGATGGAAACACCATATATTTT
CASSRTGDGNTIYF
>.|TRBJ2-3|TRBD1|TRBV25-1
TGTGCCAGCAGTAAGCGGCAGGGGGTAGGGACAGATACGCAGTATTTT
CASSKRQGVGTDTQYF